This TCR beta chain derives from a study of blood T cell repertoires in COVID-19. Here immunoSEQ multiplex PCR was the method, and the copy in TCRdb shows in-frame clones only, minus some. This sample has around 300,000 clones; approximately 88% occur once, and the top ten carry 5%. The CDR3 sequence is 14 residues long. Trimming stripped 7 bases from V and 4 bases from J, with 16 bases between. CDR1 and CDR2 from the germline V gene are SNHLY and FYNNEI. Donors were grouped by their self-reported clinical history. This TCR was recovered from a man aged 25 to 40 who had recovered from COVID-19. The V and J genes are TRBV2 and TRBJ1-1, with D uncertain. Sequences were obtained from PBMCs or T cells enriched from blood (not recorded which). The CDR3 spells CASMDFAVSTEAFF. The CDR3 nucleotides read TGTGCCAGCATGGACTTCGCGGTGAGCACTGAAGCTTTCTTT.